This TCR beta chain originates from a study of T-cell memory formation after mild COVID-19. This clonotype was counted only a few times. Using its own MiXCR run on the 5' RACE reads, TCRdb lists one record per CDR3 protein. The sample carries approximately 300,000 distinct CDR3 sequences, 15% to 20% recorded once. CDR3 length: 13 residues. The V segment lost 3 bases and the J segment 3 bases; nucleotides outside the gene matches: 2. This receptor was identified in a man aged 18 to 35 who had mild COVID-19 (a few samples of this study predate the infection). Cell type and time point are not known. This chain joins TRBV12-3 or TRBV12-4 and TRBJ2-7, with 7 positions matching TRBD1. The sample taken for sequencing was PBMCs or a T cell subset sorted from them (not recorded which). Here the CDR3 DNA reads TGTGCCAGCAGTTTGAGGGGGCTCTACGAGCAGTACTTC. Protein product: CASSLRGLYEQYF.